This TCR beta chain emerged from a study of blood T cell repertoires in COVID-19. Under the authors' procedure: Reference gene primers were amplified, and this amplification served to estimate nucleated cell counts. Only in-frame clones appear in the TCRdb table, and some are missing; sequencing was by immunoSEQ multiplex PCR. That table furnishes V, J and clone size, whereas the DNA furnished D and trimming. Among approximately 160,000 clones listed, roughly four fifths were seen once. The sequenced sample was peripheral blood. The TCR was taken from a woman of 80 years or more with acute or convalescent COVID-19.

Here the CDR3 reads CASSHLGTSRTDTQYF. CDR3 nucleotide sequence: TGCGCCAGCAGCCACCTAGGGACTAGTCGTACCGATACGCAGTATTTT. The chain has TRBV4-1 and TRBJ2-3; 8 bases are a match to TRBD2. This CDR3 has 16 residues. The ends lost 3 bases at V and 6 bases at J; junction bases unmatched: 11. Germline CDR1 MGHRA, CDR2 YSYEKL.